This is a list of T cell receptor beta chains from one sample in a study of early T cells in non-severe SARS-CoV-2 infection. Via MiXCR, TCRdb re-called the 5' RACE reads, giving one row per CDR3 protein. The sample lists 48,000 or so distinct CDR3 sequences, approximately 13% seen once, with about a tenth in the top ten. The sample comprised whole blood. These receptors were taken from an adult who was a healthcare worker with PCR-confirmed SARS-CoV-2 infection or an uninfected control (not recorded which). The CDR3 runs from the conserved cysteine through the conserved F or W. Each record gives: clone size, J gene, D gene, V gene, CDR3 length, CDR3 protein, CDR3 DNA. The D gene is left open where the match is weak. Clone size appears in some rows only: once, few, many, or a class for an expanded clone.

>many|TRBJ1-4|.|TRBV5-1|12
CASSWDGEKLFF
TGCGCCAGCAGCTGGGATGGGGAAAAACTGTTTTTT
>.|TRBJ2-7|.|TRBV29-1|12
CSVPGQGYEQYF
TGCAGCGTGCCGGGTCAGGGTTACGAGCAGTACTTC
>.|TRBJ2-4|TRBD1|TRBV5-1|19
CASSVLLPGQGAIRNIQYF
TGCGCCAGCAGCGTTTTACTCCCGGGACAGGGGGCAATCCGAAACATTCAGTACTTC
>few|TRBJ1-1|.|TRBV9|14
CASSVGGQNTEAFF
TGTGCCAGCAGCGTAGGGGGCCAGAACACTGAAGCTTTCTTT
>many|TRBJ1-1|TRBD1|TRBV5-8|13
CASSRTGGTEAFF
TGTGCCAGCAGCCGGACAGGGGGCACTGAAGCTTTCTTT
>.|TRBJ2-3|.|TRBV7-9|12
CASSGVLDTQYF
TGTGCCAGCAGTGGGGTTTTGGATACGCAGTATTTT
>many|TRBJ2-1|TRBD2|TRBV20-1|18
CSARDPRGLAEVYNEQFF
TGCAGTGCTAGAGATCCCCGTGGGCTAGCGGAAGTTTACAATGAGCAGTTCTTC
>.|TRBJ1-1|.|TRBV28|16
CASSFFPEDWNTEAFF
TGTGCCAGCAGTTTCTTCCCAGAAGACTGGAACACTGAAGCTTTCTTT
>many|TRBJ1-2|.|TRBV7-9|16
CASSSLGRENMVGYTF
TGTGCCAGCAGCTCCCTGGGCAGGGAGAATATGGTTGGCTACACCTTC
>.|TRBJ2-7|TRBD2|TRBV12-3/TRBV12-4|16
CASSLITSGFSYEQYF
TGTGCCAGCAGTTTAATTACTAGCGGGTTCTCCTACGAGCAGTACTTC
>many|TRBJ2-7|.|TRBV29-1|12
CSVVEGNYEQYF
TGCAGCGTTGTGGAGGGAAACTACGAGCAGTACTTC
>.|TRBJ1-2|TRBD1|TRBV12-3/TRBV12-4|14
CASSSRTGAGGYTF
TGTGCCAGCAGTTCCCGGACAGGGGCTGGTGGCTACACCTTC
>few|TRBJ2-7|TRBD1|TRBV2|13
CASSRQGSGEQYF
TGTGCCAGCAGTCGACAGGGATCAGGGGAGCAGTACTTC
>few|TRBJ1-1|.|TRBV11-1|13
CASSGRRNTEAFF
TGTGCCAGCAGCGGTAGAAGGAACACTGAAGCTTTCTTT
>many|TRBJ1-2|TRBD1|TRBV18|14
CASSPPGTGYGYTF
TGTGCCAGCTCACCACCCGGGACAGGTTATGGCTACACCTTC
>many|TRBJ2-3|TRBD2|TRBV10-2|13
CASSTSATDTQYF
TGCGCCAGCAGCACTAGCGCCACAGATACGCAGTATTTT
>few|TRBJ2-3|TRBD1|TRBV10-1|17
CASSDPGQGGQKDTQYF
TGCGCCAGCAGTGACCCCGGACAGGGGGGACAAAAAGATACGCAGTATTTT
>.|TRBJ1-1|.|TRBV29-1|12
CSVDGGGTEAFF
TGCAGCGTTGATGGGGGAGGCACTGAAGCTTTCTTT
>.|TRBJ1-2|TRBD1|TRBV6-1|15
CASSEWTGQAYGYTF
TGTGCCAGCAGTGAATGGACAGGGCAGGCCTATGGCTACACCTTC
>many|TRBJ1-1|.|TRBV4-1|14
CASSPTPGWTEAFF
TGCGCCAGCAGCCCCACCCCCGGTTGGACTGAAGCTTTCTTT
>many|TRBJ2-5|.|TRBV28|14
CASHAGRLQETQYF
TGTGCCAGCCATGCAGGACGGCTCCAAGAGACCCAGTACTTC
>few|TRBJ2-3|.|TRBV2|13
CASKSTFTDTQYF
TGTGCCAGCAAGTCAACTTTCACAGATACGCAGTATTTT